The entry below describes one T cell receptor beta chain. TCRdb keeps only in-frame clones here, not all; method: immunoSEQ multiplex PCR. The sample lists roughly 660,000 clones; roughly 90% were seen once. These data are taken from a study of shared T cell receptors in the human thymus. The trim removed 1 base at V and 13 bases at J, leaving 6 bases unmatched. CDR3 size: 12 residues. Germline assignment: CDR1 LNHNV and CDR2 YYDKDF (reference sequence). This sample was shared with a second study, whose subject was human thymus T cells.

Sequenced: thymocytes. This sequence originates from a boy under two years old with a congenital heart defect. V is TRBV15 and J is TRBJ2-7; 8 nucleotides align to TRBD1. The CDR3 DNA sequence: TGTGCCACCAGCAGAGTCCAGGGGGCGGAATACTTC. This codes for CATSRVQGAEYF.